A single sample is the source of the 15 T cell receptor beta chains below, sequenced in a study of neoadjuvant anti-PD-1 for oral cavity cancer (dated by TCRdb to the early 2020s). This specimen's time point label, per the study, means: before neoadjuvant nivolumab. To prepare the library, the immunoSEQ multiplex PCR assay was applied. The table was pulled from immuneACCESS by TCRdb, which kept in-frame rearrangements only. Such tables lose some clones; where checked, under half of the loss comes from unresolved V genes, and the rest has no known cause. Counted in this sample were 15,000 to 20,000 clones; approximately 67% of them appeared once. Over 2.5% of the sample goes to the ten largest clones. Here the sequenced sample was PBMCs, taken before nivolumab (anti-PD-1) treatment. The receptors derive from a person between 35 and 79 years old with oral cavity squamous cell carcinoma.

This clone was counted once. The V and J genes are TRBV5-1 and TRBJ2-7; D is possibly TRBD2 (7 bases). The V end was cut by 2 bases, the J end by 2 bases, with 17 bases between. Germline CDR1 and CDR2: SGHRS and YFSETQ. The CDR3 length is 16 residues. The CDR3 nucleotides are TGCGCCAGCAGCTTAGGGGGGGGCCAAACTCCCTACGAGCAGTACTTC. It translates to CASSLGGGQTPYEQYF.

This chain links TRBV27 with TRBJ2-3; 8 nucleotides match TRBD2. The CDR3 extends over 14 amino acids. The germline CDR1 and CDR2 sequences are MNHEY and SMNVEV (reference sequence). The V and J ends lost 7 bases and 5 bases, in that order; junction bases with no gene match: 8. The CDR3 loop reads CASKTGTRGDTQYF. The CDR3 region has the DNA TGTGCCAGCAAGACCGGGACTAGGGGAGATACGCAGTATTTT.

DNA of the CDR3: TGCGCCAGCAGCCAAGCAGCGACTAGCGGGAGGGTCAATGAGCAGTTCTTC. Protein product: CASSQAATSGRVNEQFF. The chain links TRBV4-1 to TRBJ2-1; the match to TRBD2 covers 14 bases. The CDR3 sequence is 17 residues long. Trimming took 1 base from V and 6 from J; bases not matched to a gene: 5. From germline, CDR1 is MGHRA and CDR2 YSYEKL.

The chain has TRBV14 and TRBJ2-1; D is unresolved. Trimming took off 0 bases at V and 10 bases at J, with 16 bases between the two ends. The CDR3 extends over 15 amino acids. Germline lookup yields CDR1 SGHDN and CDR2 FVKESK. CDR3: CASSQDMGRLGEQFF. CDR3 nucleotide sequence: TGTGCCAGCAGCCAAGATATGGGAAGGTTAGGGGAGCAGTTCTTC. Supplemented by reference TRBV14 and TRBJ2-1, the full variable domain reads EAGVTQFPSHSVIEKGQTVTLRCDPISGHDNLYWYRRVMGKEIKFLLHFVKESKQDESGMPNNRFLAERTGGTYSTLKVQPAELEDSGVYFCASSQDMGRLGEQFFGPGTRLTVL.

This chain links TRBV30 with TRBJ2-5; perhaps TRBD1 as D (6 bases). In germline, CDR1 is GTSNPN, CDR2 SVGIG (reference sequence). This CDR3 contains 15 residues. Trimming left V 3 bases short and J 4 bases short, with 18 bases between. CDR3 amino acids: CAWSAGTTGRETQYF. As DNA, the CDR3 is TGTGCCTGGAGCGCTGGGACAACCGGGCGAGAGACCCAGTACTTC.

As DNA, the CDR3 is TGTGCCAGCAGCCAACCCCTCGGGGGAGGGCCTGACACCGGGGAGCTGTTTTTT. This translates into CASSQPLGGGPDTGELFF. The chain is built from TRBV7-3 and TRBJ2-2; 7 bases are shared with TRBD2. CDR3 length equals 18 residues. With 5 bases clipped from V and 3 bases from J, the junction kept 15 bases outside the gene matches. CDR1 and CDR2 (germline): SGHTA, FQGTGA.

J is TRBJ2-2 and V is TRBV7-6; D remains ambiguous. The ends were cut back, 3 bases at V and 2 bases at J, with 10 bases in the middle. CDR1 and CDR2 from the germline V gene are SGHVS and FNYEAQ. There are 15 residues in the CDR3. This chain's CDR3 is CASSFKRLNTGELFF. The CDR3 DNA sequence: TGTGCCAGCAGCTTTAAGAGGTTAAACACCGGGGAGCTGTTTTTT.

The rearrangement links TRBV5-8 to TRBJ1-5, with D possibly being TRBD1 (5 bases). Germline-derived CDR1 and CDR2 are SGHTS and YDEGEE. The CDR3 covers 14 residues. V shed 4 bases and J shed 3 bases, with 11 bases lying between them. CDR3 in DNA: TGTGCCAGCAGCCCCCGGGGCCTCAATCAGCCCCAGCATTTT. Translated, it gives CASSPRGLNQPQHF.

This chain connects TRBV13 to TRBJ1-2; D gene uncertain. The germline V gene has CDR1 PRHDT and CDR2 FYEKMQ (reference sequence). The CDR3 is 16 amino acids. V shed 3 bases and J shed 7 bases, with 21 bases lying between them. The CDR3 nucleotides are TGTGCCAGCAGCTTCCTATCCCTGTCCGATTTTAGTGGCTACACCTTC. Residues: CASSFLSLSDFSGYTF.

The rearrangement uses TRBV28 and TRBJ2-4; TRBD1 is a possible D gene (6 bases). This CDR3 has 17 amino acids. With 5 bases removed from V and 5 bases from J, the gap between germline ends came to 22 bases. Germline V gene sequence: CDR1 MDHEN, CDR2 SYDVKM. The CDR3 protein is CASSPTKQGYSQNIQYF. The DNA of the CDR3 is TGTGCCAGCAGTCCGACTAAACAGGGCTACTCTCAAAACATTCAGTACTTC.

This chain connects TRBV13 to TRBJ2-7; the match to TRBD1 covers 9 bases. The CDR3 extends over 14 amino acids. Per germline, CDR1 PRHDT and CDR2 FYEKMQ (reference sequence). The J segment lost 6 bases and the V segment lost 1 base, leaving 4 bases of the junction unmatched. The CDR3 DNA sequence: TGTGCCAGCAGCTTAGAAGGGACAGGGATCGAGCAGTACTTC. This encodes CASSLEGTGIEQYF.

The chain recombines TRBV5-4 with TRBJ2-1; either TRBD1 or TRBD2 may fit D (5 bases each). Germline V gene lookup returns CDR1 SGHNT and CDR2 YYREEE (reference sequence). The CDR3 has 17 amino acids. Trimming removed 0 bases at V and 0 bases at J, with 13 bases between. CDR3 in DNA: TGTGCCAGCAGCTTGGGAGGGGACCCGAGCTCCTACAATGAGCAGTTCTTC. Residues: CASSLGGDPSSYNEQFF.

The chain recombines TRBV5-1 with TRBJ1-2; 8 bases map to TRBD1. Germline lookup yields CDR1 SGHRS and CDR2 YFSETQ. Losses at the gene ends were 4 bases for V and 2 bases for J; bases not matched to a gene: 4. This CDR3 is built from 14 residues. The CDR3, as DNA: TGCGCCAGCAGCCGGACAGGGACAAACTATGGCTACACCTTC. This gives the protein CASSRTGTNYGYTF.

The V call is TRBV29-1, the J call TRBJ2-7; D is perhaps TRBD1 (5 bases). The CDR3 loop spans 11 amino acids. CDR1 SQVTM and CDR2 ANQGSEA come from the germline V gene. Trimming pared 6 bases from V and 5 bases from J, leaving 11 bases between. CDR3 region: CSVGPADEQYF. The CDR3 bases are TGCAGCGTGGGGCCGGCGGACGAGCAGTACTTC.

This rearrangement joins TRBV27 to TRBJ1-2, with TRBD1 matching over 11 bases. J gave up 7 bases and V 5 bases, and 6 bases lay outside the gene matches. Germline CDR1 and CDR2: MNHEY and SMNVEV (reference sequence). The CDR3 has 14 amino acids. For the CDR3, the DNA is TGTGCCAGCAGTCCATGGGGGACAGGGGGTGGCTACACCTTC. Translating gives CASSPWGTGGGYTF.